A single sample gave rise to the 26 T cell receptor beta chains below, sequenced in a study of shared clonotypes between healthy human individuals. Using immunoSEQ multiplex PCR, the repertoire was profiled, and TCRdb retains in-frame clones only, with some absent. The data contain nearly 2 million clones, about 95% of them singletons. Only CD45RO-negative cells positively selected for CCR7 counted as naive CD8 cells, so terminally differentiated effector memory CD45RA+ cells were excluded. Sequencing was done on a sample of naive CD8+ T cells sorted from blood. These receptors were obtained from a man aged 18 to 29 in good health.

The chain employs TRBV18 and TRBJ2-7; TRBD1 might be the D (6 bases). Germline V gives CDR1 KGHSH, CDR2 LQKENI. V was shortened by 8 bases and J by 0 bases, with 17 bases between the two germline ends. The length of the CDR3 is 15 residues. This CDR3 reads CASGTGQPTSYEQYF. The CDR3 DNA follows: TGTGCCAGCGGGACCGGACAGCCTACCTCCTACGAGCAGTACTTC.

As for this clone: The sample contains more than one DNA sequence encoding this CDR3. The chain joins TRBV7-9 to TRBJ2-7; 7 bases are a match to TRBD1. V lost 1 base to trimming and J lost 0 bases; unmatched junction nucleotides: 3. This CDR3 comprises 15 residues. Germline assignment: CDR1 SEHNR and CDR2 FQNEAQ (reference sequence). The CDR3 DNA sequence: TGTGCCAGCAGCTTAGATTCAGGGGGCTCCTACGAGCAGTACTTC. It encodes CASSLDSGGSYEQYF.

This chain joins TRBV7-4 and TRBJ2-1, with D hard to call. Trimming cost V 4 bases and J 10 bases, with 8 bases left between them. There are 11 residues in the CDR3. CDR1 is SGHVT, CDR2 SQSDAQ, per germline. The CDR3 is CASSSPEEQFF. The CDR3 bases are TGTGCCAGCAGCTCGCCAGAAGAGCAGTTCTTC.

The CDR3 nucleotides read TGTGCCAGCAGCTTATGGGGTAGTGAACAGCCCCAGCATTTT. It encodes CASSLWGSEQPQHF. The rearrangement joins TRBV13 to TRBJ1-5; the D is unclear. The CDR3 consists of 14 residues. V lost 2 bases to trimming and J lost 7 bases, with 12 bases between them. CDR1 and CDR2 from the germline V gene are PRHDT and FYEKMQ (reference sequence).

The chain is built from TRBV27 and TRBJ2-2; a weak D match, TRBD1 (6 bases). Trimming took off 4 bases at V and 4 bases at J, with 13 bases between the two ends. CDR3 length equals 15 residues. Germline values: CDR1 MNHEY, CDR2 SMNVEV (reference sequence). Here the CDR3 reads CASSSGARATGELFF. Written as DNA, the CDR3 is TGTGCCAGCAGTTCAGGGGCTCGGGCCACCGGGGAGCTGTTTTTT.

Concerning this clone itself: Other nucleotide sequences in the sample specify the same CDR3. The V and J genes are TRBV6-5 and TRBJ1-5, with 8 bases matching TRBD1. This CDR3 region has 14 residues. Germline CDR1 is MNHEY and CDR2 is SVGAGI. V lost 2 bases, J lost 7 bases, and 4 bases stayed unmatched. The CDR3 sequence: CASSYGQGGQPQHF. The DNA for the CDR3 is TGTGCCAGCAGTTACGGACAGGGCGGGCAGCCCCAGCATTTT.

The chain carries TRBV5-1 and TRBJ1-5; D is unresolved. The germline V gene encodes CDR1 SGHRS and CDR2 YFSETQ. The CDR3 totals 15 residues. V lost 4 bases and J 2 bases, leaving 13 bases between the germline ends. The CDR3 spells CASSPTHGGNQPQHF. The CDR3 nucleotides read TGCGCCAGCAGCCCCACCCATGGTGGCAATCAGCCCCAGCATTTT.

CDR3 sequence reads: CASSQDTNSPLHF. The CDR3 DNA follows: TGTGCCAGCAGCCAAGATACCAATTCACCCCTCCACTTT. V usage is TRBV4-2 and J usage is TRBJ1-6; no clear D gene. CDR1 and CDR2 from the germline V gene are LGHNA and YNFKEQ. Trimming took off 0 bases at V and 7 bases at J, with 4 bases between the two ends. The CDR3 length is 13 residues.

The chain uses TRBV6-5 and TRBJ2-5; D remains unclear. V lost 4 bases and J 4 bases, leaving 10 bases between the germline ends. Germline CDR1 is MNHEY and CDR2 is SVGAGI. CDR3 length equals 13 residues. The CDR3, as DNA: TGTGCCAGCAGTTCCGCGGCCTCAGAGACCCAGTACTTC. The encoded protein is CASSSAASETQYF.

For this clone: The same CDR3 also results from other DNA sequences found in this sample. The genes are TRBV29-1 and TRBJ1-1; D call uncertain. CDR1 is SQVTM, CDR2 ANQGSEA, per germline. The length of the CDR3 is 12 residues. V lost 3 bases and J 0 bases, leaving 5 bases between the germline ends. The chain's CDR3 is CSVEGLNTEAFF. The CDR3 DNA sequence: TGCAGCGTTGAGGGTTTGAACACTGAAGCTTTCTTT.

The chain employs TRBV29-1 and TRBJ1-1, with 7 bases fitting TRBD1. The CDR3 totals 15 residues. Germline V CDR1 and CDR2: SQVTM, ANQGSEA. The J segment lost 7 bases and the V segment lost 0 bases, leaving 11 bases of the junction unmatched. CDR3 in DNA: TGCAGCGTTGAAGATTCGCCCCGGACAGGCGGTGAAGCTTTCTTT. Amino acid sequence: CSVEDSPRTGGEAFF.

In regard to this clone: Distinct nucleotide sequences in the sample also encode this CDR3. This chain joins TRBV7-8 and TRBJ2-7; 11 nucleotides agree with TRBD2. Germline V gives CDR1 SGHVS, CDR2 FQNEAQ. The CDR3 contains 16 residues. Unmatched junction bases numbered 9, after V lost 5 bases and J lost 3 bases. This chain's CDR3 is CASSPRLAGTVYEQYF. The CDR3 nucleotides read TGTGCCAGCAGCCCGAGACTAGCGGGGACCGTCTACGAGCAGTACTTC.

The chain couples TRBV7-9 to TRBJ2-7, with D possibly matching TRBD1 (6 bases). Germline V lookup: CDR1 SEHNR, CDR2 FQNEAQ (reference sequence). This CDR3 has 15 residues. V was cut by 3 bases and J by 2 bases, with 14 bases left in between. Written as DNA, the CDR3 is TGTGCCAGCAGCTTTTGGGCCGGGACAACCTACGAGCAGTACTTC. Translated: CASSFWAGTTYEQYF.

This clone was found once. The rearrangement uses TRBV5-6 and TRBJ1-2, with D perhaps TRBD1 (5 bases). V was pared by 4 bases and J by 8 bases, with 27 bases between. Germline V gene sequence: CDR1 SGHDT, CDR2 YYEEEE. This CDR3 is 17 amino acids long. The CDR3 DNA is TGTGCCAGCAGCCCCGCCGGGACCGCGGGTTTAAGTCGGGGCTACACCTTC. Translating gives CASSPAGTAGLSRGYTF.

The V call is TRBV5-6, the J call TRBJ2-7; TRBD1 matches 7 bases. The V and J ends lost 2 bases and 2 bases, in that order; junction bases with no gene match: 4. This CDR3 comprises 14 residues. The germline V gene encodes CDR1 SGHDT and CDR2 YYEEEE. The chain's CDR3 is CASSFEGQAYEQYF. In nucleotides, the CDR3 is TGTGCCAGCAGCTTTGAAGGACAGGCCTACGAGCAGTACTTC.

About this clone itself: The identical CDR3 is also encoded by other nucleotide sequences in the sample. The chain joins TRBV6-1 to TRBJ2-7, with 11 bases fitting TRBD1. CDR3 length: 14 amino acids. J lost 3 bases, V lost 6 bases, and 4 bases had no gene match. The V gene's germline CDR1 is MNHNS and CDR2 SASEGT. The DNA of the CDR3 is TGTGCCAGCAGCTGGACAGGGGGCTTCTACGAGCAGTACTTC. As protein: CASSWTGGFYEQYF.

The chain joins TRBV27 to TRBJ1-5; TRBD1 might be the D (6 bases). The germline V gene encodes CDR1 MNHEY and CDR2 SMNVEV (reference sequence). The germline V and J ends were trimmed by 5 bases and 7 bases, with 15 bases remaining between them. The CDR3 contains 14 residues. CDR3 residues: CASSAGVVGQPQHF. In nucleotides, the CDR3 is TGTGCCAGCAGTGCAGGGGTTGTCGGACAGCCCCAGCATTTT.

The rearrangement joins TRBV7-9 to TRBJ2-1, with 12 bases aligning to TRBD2. Germline CDR1 is SEHNR and CDR2 is FQNEAQ (reference sequence). The CDR3 consists of 17 residues. V dropped 5 bases and J dropped 2; count of bases not matched to a gene: 7. The CDR3 region has the DNA TGTGCCAGCAGCCTAGGACTAGCGGGATTCCCCTACAATGAGCAGTTCTTC. This gives the protein CASSLGLAGFPYNEQFF.

The chain recombines TRBV27 with TRBJ2-7, with 9 bases that match TRBD2. Germline V gives CDR1 MNHEY, CDR2 SMNVEV (reference sequence). The length of the CDR3 is 15 residues. J was trimmed by 7 bases and V by 0 bases; bases with no gene match: 7. CDR3: CASSLSGLAISEQYF. The CDR3 DNA reads TGTGCCAGCAGTTTATCAGGACTAGCGATTTCGGAGCAGTACTTC.

V usage is TRBV13 and J usage is TRBJ2-7; 10 bases are a match to TRBD2. Unmatched junction bases numbered 8, after V lost 2 bases and J lost 7 bases. The CDR3 has 15 amino acids. Germline CDR1 reads PRHDT; CDR2 reads FYEKMQ (reference sequence). In nucleotides, the CDR3 is TGTGCCAGCAGCTTAAAGTCCCTAGCGGGAGTTGAGCAGTACTTC. Translated, it gives CASSLKSLAGVEQYF.

The genes are TRBV4-1 and TRBJ2-5; D is undetermined. V lost 4 bases and J 5 bases, leaving 23 bases between the germline ends. CDR3 size: 17 residues. Germline V lookup: CDR1 MGHRA, CDR2 YSYEKL. The CDR3: CASSLTPASQPVETQYF. The CDR3 bases are TGCGCCAGCAGCCTAACCCCGGCTAGTCAACCTGTGGAGACCCAGTACTTC.

The CDR3 here is CASSLALMGAGSPWYGYTF. In DNA, the CDR3 is TGTGCCAGCAGCTTAGCGCTAATGGGGGCAGGGAGTCCGTGGTATGGCTACACCTTC. The J gene is TRBJ1-2, the V gene TRBV7-8, with D tentatively TRBD1 (6 bases). Trimming removed 0 bases at V and 5 bases at J, with 25 bases between. CDR1 and CDR2 (germline): SGHVS, FQNEAQ. The CDR3 runs 19 residues.

The V gene is TRBV7-2, the J gene TRBJ1-3; D is unresolved. The CDR3 has 17 residues. V dropped 4 bases and J dropped 0 bases, with 16 bases sitting between them. Germline CDR1 is SGHTA and CDR2 is FQGNSA. The CDR3 DNA follows: TGTGCCAGCAGCTCCCATCTGACGGGGATCTCTGGAAACACCATATATTTT. Amino acids: CASSSHLTGISGNTIYF.

The J gene is TRBJ1-2, the V gene TRBV28; D unclear. CDR1 MDHEN and CDR2 SYDVKM come from the germline V gene. The CDR3 length is 14 residues. V lost 8 bases, J lost 6 bases, and 19 bases lay in between. Here the CDR3 DNA reads TGTGCCAGCTTACGGATCGGGTTATTTGATGGCTACACCTTC. Translating it yields CASLRIGLFDGYTF.

J is TRBJ2-3 and V is TRBV28; 10 bases align to TRBD2. This CDR3 comprises 16 residues. Losses at the gene ends were 4 bases for V and 0 bases for J; bases not matched to a gene: 4. CDR1 is MDHEN, CDR2 SYDVKM, per germline. CDR3 nucleotide sequence: TGTGCCAGCAGTTCTAGAGCGGGGGGGAGCACAGATACGCAGTATTTT. The encoded protein is CASSSRAGGSTDTQYF.

The chain uses TRBV6-6 and TRBJ2-3, with 12 bases matching TRBD2. Germline CDR1 reads MNHNY; CDR2 reads SVGAGI (reference sequence). With 0 bases clipped from V and 4 bases from J, the junction kept 2 bases outside the gene matches. The CDR3 is 16 residues long. CDR3 nucleotides: TGTGCCAGCAGTTACTCCTCTAGCGGGGGGGCAGATACGCAGTATTTT. Its protein product is CASSYSSSGGADTQYF.